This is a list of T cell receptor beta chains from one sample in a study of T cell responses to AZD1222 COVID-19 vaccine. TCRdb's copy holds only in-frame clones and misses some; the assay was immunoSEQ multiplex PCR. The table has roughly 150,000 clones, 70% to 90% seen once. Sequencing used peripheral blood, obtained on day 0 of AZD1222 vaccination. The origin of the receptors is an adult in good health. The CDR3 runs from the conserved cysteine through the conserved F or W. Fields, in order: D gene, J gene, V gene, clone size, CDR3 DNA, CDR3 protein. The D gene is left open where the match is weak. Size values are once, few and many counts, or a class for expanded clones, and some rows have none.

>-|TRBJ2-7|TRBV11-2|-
TGTGCCAGCAGCCCCGGTGGCAGCTCCTACGAGCAGTACTTC
CASSPGGSSYEQYF
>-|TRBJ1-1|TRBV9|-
TGTGCCAGCAGCGTAGTAGGAACAGGACGGTCCGCTGAAGCTTTCTTT
CASSVVGTGRSAEAFF
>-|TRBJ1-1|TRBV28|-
TGTGCCAGCAGCTCCCTCGTGGGTAACACTGAAGCTTTCTTT
CASSSLVGNTEAFF
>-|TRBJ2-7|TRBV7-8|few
TGTGCCAGCAGCCCCTGGGGAAGGCCGGGATACGAGCAGTACTTC
CASSPWGRPGYEQYF
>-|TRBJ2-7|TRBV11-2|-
TGTGCCAGCAGCTCTATAATTAGCCACGAGCAGTACTTC
CASSSIISHEQYF
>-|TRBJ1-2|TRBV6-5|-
TGTGCCAGCAGTAGGCAGGGCTATGGCTACACCTTC
CASSRQGYGYTF
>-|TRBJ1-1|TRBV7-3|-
TGTGCCAGCAGCTTAAAGGGGAGGGGGATGAACACTGAAGCTTTCTTT
CASSLKGRGMNTEAFF
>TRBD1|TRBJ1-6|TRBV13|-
TGTGCCAGCAGCTTAGGCCTATCGGGACAGGGTTCACCCCTCCACTTT
CASSLGLSGQGSPLHF
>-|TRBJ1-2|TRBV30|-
TGTGCCTGGGCCCGCGGCTATGGCTACACCTTC
CAWARGYGYTF
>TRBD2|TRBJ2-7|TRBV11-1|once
TGTGCCAGCAGCTTAGGGGGGACTAGCGCCTACGAGCAGTACTTC
CASSLGGTSAYEQYF
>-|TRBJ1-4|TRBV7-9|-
TGTGCCAGCAGCCGGCAGGGTATGTTTGAAAAACTGTTTTTT
CASSRQGMFEKLFF
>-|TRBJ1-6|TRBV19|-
TGTGCCAGTAGGCGGGGAGGCGATAATTCACCCCTCCACTTT
CASRRGGDNSPLHF
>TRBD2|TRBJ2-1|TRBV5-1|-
TGCGCCAGCTCCACTAGCGGGATCAGTGAGCAGTTCTTC
CASSTSGISEQFF
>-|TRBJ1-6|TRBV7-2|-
TGTGCCAGCAGCCTAACCTCCTTTTGGAATAATTCACCCCTCCACTTT
CASSLTSFWNNSPLHF
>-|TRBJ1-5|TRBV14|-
TGTGCCAGCAGCCAGAGAGAGGGTCAAGACAATCAGCCCCAGCATTTT
CASSQREGQDNQPQHF
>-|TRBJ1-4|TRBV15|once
TGTGCCACCAGCAGAGATCTCTCCGCCAGGGCGGGCGAAAAACTGTTTTTT
CATSRDLSARAGEKLFF
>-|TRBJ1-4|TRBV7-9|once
TGTGCCAGCAGCTTATCGACAGCATCAGGCGAAAAACTGTTTTTT
CASSLSTASGEKLFF
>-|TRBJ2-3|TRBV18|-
TGTGCCAGCTCACCACCGACCCCAGATACGCAGTATTTT
CASSPPTPDTQYF
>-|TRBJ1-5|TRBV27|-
TGTGCCAGCAGTTTATCTTCGTGGCAGCCCCAGCATTTT
CASSLSSWQPQHF
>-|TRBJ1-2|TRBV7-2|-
TGTGCCAGCAGCTCAGTAACCGGGACGCCTAACTATGGCTACACCTTC
CASSSVTGTPNYGYTF
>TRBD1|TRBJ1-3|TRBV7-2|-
TGTGCCAGCAGCTTAACGTGGACAGGGACTGGAAACACCATATATTTT
CASSLTWTGTGNTIYF
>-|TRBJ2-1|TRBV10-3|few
TGTGCCATCAGTGGGTACAGCAGCTCCTACAATGAGCAGTTCTTC
CAISGYSSSYNEQFF
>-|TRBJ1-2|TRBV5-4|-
TGTGCCAGCAGCTTGGACCGTGGCTACACCTTC
CASSLDRGYTF
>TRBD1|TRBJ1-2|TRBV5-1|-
TGCGCCAGCAGCCTTAGGGGGCAGGGAATTGGCTACACCTTC
CASSLRGQGIGYTF
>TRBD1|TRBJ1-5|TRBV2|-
TGTGCCAGCACTCGTACAGGGGGCCTCAATCAGCCCCAGCATTTT
CASTRTGGLNQPQHF
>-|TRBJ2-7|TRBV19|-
TGTGCCAGTAGTATAGGCCTTTTGTCCGGGGAGCAGTACTTC
CASSIGLLSGEQYF
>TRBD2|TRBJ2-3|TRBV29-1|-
TGCAGCGGGTCCGGTGGGAGGGGATTCACAGATACGCAGTATTTT
CSGSGGRGFTDTQYF
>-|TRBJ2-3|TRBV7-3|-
TGTGCCAGCAGCTTAAGCCCTGGGGGTGCGCAGTATTTT
CASSLSPGGAQYF
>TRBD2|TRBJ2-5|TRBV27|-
TGTGCCAGCAGTTTAGATGGCGGGAGGGCCGTACAAGAGACCCAGTACTTC
CASSLDGGRAVQETQYF
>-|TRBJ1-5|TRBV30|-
TGTGCCTGCTCCAGACCGGGACGGGGCAATCAGCCCCAGCATTTT
CACSRPGRGNQPQHF
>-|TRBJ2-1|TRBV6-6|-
TGTGCCAGCGGGGGGCGGCCCCGCATAAGTGGTGAGCAGTTCTTC
CASGGRPRISGEQFF
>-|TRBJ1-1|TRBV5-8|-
TGTGCCAGCAGCTTGAGGGGGGGAACGAACACTGAAGCTTTCTTT
CASSLRGGTNTEAFF
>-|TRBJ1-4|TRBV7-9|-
TGTGCCAGCAGCTTAGTATCCGGGACAACTAATGAAAAACTGTTTTTT
CASSLVSGTTNEKLFF
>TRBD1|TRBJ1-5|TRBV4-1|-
TGCGCCAGCAGCGAGGACAGGGACGGTACGCCCCAGCATTTT
CASSEDRDGTPQHF
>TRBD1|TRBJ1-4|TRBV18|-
TGTGCCAGCTCATACAGGGGGGAAAGTGAAAAACTGTTTTTT
CASSYRGESEKLFF
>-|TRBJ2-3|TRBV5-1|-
TGCGCCAGCAGCTTGGAAGGACACGGAGACGGTACGCAGTATTTT
CASSLEGHGDGTQYF
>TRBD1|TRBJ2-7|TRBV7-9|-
TGTGCCAGCAGCTCCCCCCCCGGCGGGACAGGGGTGGACGAGCAGTACTTC
CASSSPPGGTGVDEQYF
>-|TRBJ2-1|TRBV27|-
TGTGCCAGCAGTCTGGGGTTTGAGCAGTTCTTC
CASSLGFEQFF
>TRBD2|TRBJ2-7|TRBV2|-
TGTGCCAGCTTCCTAGCGGGAGCGGGCTACGAGCAGTACTTC
CASFLAGAGYEQYF
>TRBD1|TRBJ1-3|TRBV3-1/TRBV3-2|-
TGTGCCAGCAGCCAGGCAGGGGGCGTATCTGGAAACACCATATATTTT
CASSQAGGVSGNTIYF
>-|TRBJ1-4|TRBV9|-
TGTGCCAGCAGCGTAGGTGGGGCGCGTGATGAAAAACTGTTTTTT
CASSVGGARDEKLFF
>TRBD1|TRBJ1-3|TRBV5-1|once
TGCGCCAGCAGCTTAACAGGGGGCCAATTGCACTCTGGAAACACCATATATTTT
CASSLTGGQLHSGNTIYF
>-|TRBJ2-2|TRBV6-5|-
TGTGCCAGCAGGGAGATTCCCGGGGAGCTGTTTTTT
CASREIPGELFF
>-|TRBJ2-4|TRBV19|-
TGTGCCAGTAGACAGACGGACATTCAGTACTTC
CASRQTDIQYF
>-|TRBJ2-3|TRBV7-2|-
TGTGCCAGCAGCTTAGACTCATCCACAGATACGCAGTATTTT
CASSLDSSTDTQYF
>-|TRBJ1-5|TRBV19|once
TGTGCCAGTAGCCCCCAAGGAGGGCTTGTCAATCAGCCCCAGCATTTT
CASSPQGGLVNQPQHF
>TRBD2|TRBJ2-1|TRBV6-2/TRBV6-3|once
TGTGCCAGCAGTTTCCCCCGACTAGCGGGAGTGGTCAGTGAGCAGTTCTTC
CASSFPRLAGVVSEQFF
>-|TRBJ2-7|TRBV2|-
TGTGCCAGCAGTTTGATTAGCGGCACCAGCTCCTACGAGCAGTACTTC
CASSLISGTSSYEQYF
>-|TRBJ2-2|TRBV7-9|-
TGTGCCAGCAGCTTAGGACCTGTGGGAACCGGGGAGCTGTTTTTT
CASSLGPVGTGELFF
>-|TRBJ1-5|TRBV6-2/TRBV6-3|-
TGTGCCAGCAGTTACTCGTCGGCGCGTGCCTCATATAGCAATCAGCCCCAGCATTTT
CASSYSSARASYSNQPQHF
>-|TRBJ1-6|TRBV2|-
TGTGCCAGCAGTGAAGAATCGGGGCGATCACCCCTCCACTTT
CASSEESGRSPLHF
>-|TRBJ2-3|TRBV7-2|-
TGTGCCAGCAGCTTACAGGGAGGTGGCGATACGCAGTATTTT
CASSLQGGGDTQYF
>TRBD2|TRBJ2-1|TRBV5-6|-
TGTGCCAGCATACCCATTCATACTAGCGGGAGAGGCACCTACAATGAGCAGTTCTTC
CASIPIHTSGRGTYNEQFF